This is a list of T cell receptor beta chains from one sample in a study of CD8 T cells in ankylosing spondylitis. MiXCR, applied by TCRdb to the 5' RACE reads, yields one record per CDR3 protein. This sample has over 95,000 distinct CDR3 sequences, with roughly 8.3% found just once. The sequencing input was blood, either unsorted or a sorted T cell fraction (not recorded which). The receptor set was obtained from a male donor with ankylosing spondylitis or in good health (not recorded which). CDR3s include the opening cysteine and the closing phenylalanine or tryptophan. Fields, in order: D gene, clone size, J gene, V gene, CDR3 DNA, CDR3 protein. The D gene is left open where the match is weak. Clone size is shown for a subset of rows, as once, few, many or a class of expanded clone.

D: TRBD1; size: many; J: TRBJ2-7; V: TRBV5-6; DNA: TGTGCCAGCAGCTCCAGCGCACAGGGGGAAACCTACGAGCAGTACTTC; CDR3: CASSSSAQGETYEQYF
D: -; size: many; J: TRBJ2-7; V: TRBV27; DNA: TGTGCCAGCAGTTTGAGGTTGCGGGACCCGTGGGTCGACGAGCAGTACTTC; CDR3: CASSLRLRDPWVDEQYF
D: -; size: few; J: TRBJ1-5; V: TRBV7-2; DNA: TGTGCCAGCAGCCCCGCACCGGGACAGCCCCAGCATTTT; CDR3: CASSPAPGQPQHF
D: -; size: many; J: TRBJ2-2; V: TRBV7-2; DNA: TGTGCCAGCAGCCCCCGGACTAACACCGGGGAGCTGTTTTTT; CDR3: CASSPRTNTGELFF
D: -; size: -; J: TRBJ2-1; V: TRBV18; DNA: TGTGCCAGCTCCCCGGGCAGGGATGAGCAGTTCTTC; CDR3: CASSPGRDEQFF
D: TRBD2; size: many; J: TRBJ2-7; V: TRBV7-9; DNA: TGTGCCAGCAGCTTAGTTGTGCTAGCGGGAGCTCCAGTGGAGCAGTACTTC; CDR3: CASSLVVLAGAPVEQYF
D: -; size: -; J: TRBJ2-1; V: TRBV5-4; DNA: TGTGCCAGCAGCGCCGACAGGCTCTCCTACAATGAGCAGTTCTTC; CDR3: CASSADRLSYNEQFF
D: -; size: -; J: TRBJ2-7; V: TRBV20-1; DNA: TGCAGTGCCCTGCAGGGGGGTTACGAGCAGTACTTC; CDR3: CSALQGGYEQYF
D: -; size: many; J: TRBJ1-5; V: TRBV6-1; DNA: TGTGCCAGCAGTCAGCAGCGGTTGGGGTCAGTAAGTCAGCCCCAGCATTTT; CDR3: CASSQQRLGSVSQPQHF
D: TRBD2; size: many; J: TRBJ2-3; V: TRBV18; DNA: TGTGCCAGCTCACCACTGACTAGCGGCAACACAGATACGCAGTATTTT; CDR3: CASSPLTSGNTDTQYF
D: TRBD2; size: few; J: TRBJ2-3; V: TRBV29-1; DNA: TGCAGCGTCGGTGGTACAACGAGGCTAGCGGTTAGCACAGATACGCAGTATTTT; CDR3: CSVGGTTRLAVSTDTQYF
D: -; size: many; J: TRBJ2-7; V: TRBV5-5; DNA: TGTGCCAGCAGCTTGTTCGGGGCCTACGAGCAGTACTTC; CDR3: CASSLFGAYEQYF
D: -; size: many; J: TRBJ1-4; V: TRBV28; DNA: TGTGCCAGCAATGCAGGCGAAAAACTGTTTTTT; CDR3: CASNAGEKLFF
D: -; size: many; J: TRBJ2-7; V: TRBV7-2; DNA: TGTGCCAGCAGCAGTGACTGGTCCTACGAGCAGTACTTC; CDR3: CASSSDWSYEQYF
D: -; size: -; J: TRBJ2-7; V: TRBV14; DNA: TGTGCCAGCAGCCAAGTGGAGGCTGTCCCCTACGAGCAGTACTTC; CDR3: CASSQVEAVPYEQYF
D: -; size: many; J: TRBJ1-3; V: TRBV29-1; DNA: TGCAGCGTTGGGGAGAGCTCTGGAAACACCATATATTTT; CDR3: CSVGESSGNTIYF
D: -; size: many; J: TRBJ2-1; V: TRBV10-3; DNA: TGTGCCATCAGTGCCGCCAGGGAGCAGTTCTTC; CDR3: CAISAAREQFF
D: TRBD1; size: many; J: TRBJ2-1; V: TRBV6-2/TRBV6-3; DNA: TGTGCCAGCAGACAGGGGTGGAATGAGCAGTTCTTC; CDR3: CASRQGWNEQFF
D: TRBD1; size: many; J: TRBJ2-5; V: TRBV6-4; DNA: TGTGCCAGCAGCGATGACAGGGTTGAAGAGACCCAGTACTTC; CDR3: CASSDDRVEETQYF
D: -; size: many; J: TRBJ1-2; V: TRBV3-1; DNA: TGTGCCAGCAGCCGACAAGACAGGAGCTTCTATGGCTACACCTTC; CDR3: CASSRQDRSFYGYTF
D: -; size: -; J: TRBJ1-2; V: TRBV29-1; DNA: TGCAGCGTTTGGCACAACCCGAGGACGAAATATGGCTACACCTTC; CDR3: CSVWHNPRTKYGYTF
D: -; size: -; J: TRBJ1-5; V: TRBV7-2; DNA: TGTGCCAGCAGCGTCGGGAATCAGCCCCAGCATTTT; CDR3: CASSVGNQPQHF
D: -; size: many; J: TRBJ2-4; V: TRBV19; DNA: TGTGCCAGTGTATCCGGTGGGGGGGCCAAAAACATTCAGTACTTC; CDR3: CASVSGGGAKNIQYF
D: -; size: many; J: TRBJ2-7; V: TRBV3-1; DNA: TGTGCCAGCAGCGTGGGGGCTTCCTACGAGCAGTACTTC; CDR3: CASSVGASYEQYF
D: -; size: many; J: TRBJ2-7; V: TRBV20-1; DNA: TGCAGTGCTGGGAAGACCTACGAGCAGTACTTC; CDR3: CSAGKTYEQYF
D: TRBD1; size: many; J: TRBJ1-2; V: TRBV10-2; DNA: TGCGCCAGCAGAAGGGACAGCGATGGAAACTATGGCTACACCTTC; CDR3: CASRRDSDGNYGYTF
D: TRBD1; size: many; J: TRBJ1-1; V: TRBV12-3/TRBV12-4; DNA: TGTGCCAGCAGGCCCGGGACAGCGAACACTGAAGCTTTCTTT; CDR3: CASRPGTANTEAFF
D: -; size: -; J: TRBJ2-2; V: TRBV11-2; DNA: TGTGCCAGCAGCTTGGGGATGTTGAACACCGGGGAGCTGTTTTTT; CDR3: CASSLGMLNTGELFF